This passage covers 4 T cell receptor beta chains from one sample sequenced in a study of blood T cell repertoires in COVID-19. Produced via immunoSEQ multiplex PCR; TCRdb's table is partial and in-frame only. The table lists some 270,000 clones, about nine tenths of them singletons. The source material was peripheral blood. The receptors were sampled from a man aged 45-60 years with acute or convalescent COVID-19.

A note on this clone: The identical CDR3 is also encoded by other nucleotide sequences in the sample. The V and J genes are TRBV5-1 and TRBJ1-5, with D possibly matching TRBD1 (5 bases). Germline loops: CDR1 SGHRS, CDR2 YFSETQ. The V and J ends lost 0 bases and 2 bases respectively, with 9 bases between them. The CDR3 loop spans 15 amino acids. CDR3 sequence reads: CASSLEGQGNQPQHF. CDR3 coding DNA: TGCGCCAGCAGCTTGGAGGGGCAGGGCAATCAGCCCCAGCATTTT.

The chain uses TRBV9 and TRBJ1-5; D is unresolved. This CDR3 has 14 residues. Trimming removed 0 bases at V and 3 bases at J, with 7 bases between. Germline V gives CDR1 SGDLS, CDR2 YYNGEE. The CDR3 loop reads CASSVGRLNQPQHF. Written as DNA, the CDR3 is TGTGCCAGCAGCGTAGGGCGGCTCAATCAGCCCCAGCATTTT.

The chain carries TRBV28 and TRBJ2-5; D unclear. The CDR3 runs 13 residues. CDR1 MDHEN and CDR2 SYDVKM come from the germline V gene. V was clipped by 2 bases and J by 5 bases, with 9 bases between them. CDR3 nucleotide sequence: TGTGCCAGCAGTTTAGGAGTCTGGGAGACCCAGTACTTC. It is translated as CASSLGVWETQYF.

The rearrangement links TRBV3-1 (or the pseudogene TRBV3-2) to TRBJ1-6, with D hard to call. Germline V gene sequence: CDR1 LGHDT, CDR2 YNNKEL (reference sequence). CDR3 length: 18 amino acids. V was cut by 3 bases and J by 6 bases, with 21 bases left in between. CDR3: CASSQGTQLVWPNSPLHF. In DNA form, the CDR3 reads TGTGCCAGCAGCCAGGGAACCCAACTAGTGTGGCCTAATTCACCCCTCCACTTT.